Shown below are 16 T cell receptor beta chains from a single sample sequenced in a study of cytomegalovirus exposure and HLA in healthy donors. Amplification used 60 Vbeta primers and 13 Jbeta primers. TCRdb's copy holds only in-frame clones and misses some; the assay was immunoSEQ multiplex PCR. The table records fewer than 150,000 clones, roughly two thirds of them present only once. Input material: PBMCs. All receptors come from a human donor in good health.

In nucleotides, the CDR3 is TGTGCCAGCAGTCCAGGACTAGGAGAGCAGTACTTC. The encoded protein is CASSPGLGEQYF. V and J are TRBV11-2 and TRBJ2-7; the match to TRBD2 covers 7 bases. Germline V gene sequence: CDR1 SGHAT, CDR2 FQNNGV. The CDR3 totals 12 residues. V lost 6 bases and J lost 7; bases outside the gene matches: 6.

CDR3 loop: CASSEQGQKLFF. The CDR3 bases are TGTGCCAGTAGTGAACAGGGGCAAAAACTGTTTTTT. The J gene is TRBJ1-4, the V gene TRBV19; TRBD1 agrees at 7 bases. V shed 5 bases and J 9 bases; nucleotides not matched to a gene: 3. The germline gives CDR1 LNHDA, CDR2 SQIVND (reference sequence). This CDR3 has 12 residues.

This chain uses TRBV30 with TRBJ2-7; D is perhaps TRBD2 (5 bases). Germline loops: CDR1 GTSNPN, CDR2 SVGIG (reference sequence). V lost 0 bases and J lost 9, with 15 bases in between. The CDR3 runs to 13 residues. CDR3 nucleotides: TGTGCCTGGAGTGTTGGACTCCCACGCGGGCAGTACTTC. It encodes CAWSVGLPRGQYF.

The J gene is TRBJ2-5, the V gene TRBV23-1; TRBD1 agrees at 10 bases. TRBV23-1 is noted as an ORF with a role that remains uncertain. The trim removed 0 bases at V and 5 bases at J, leaving 9 bases unmatched. The CDR3 runs to 17 residues. The CDR3 sequence is CASSQSGDRGRRETQYF. The CDR3 nucleotides read TGCGCCAGCAGTCAATCGGGTGACAGGGGGCGTCGGGAGACCCAGTACTTC.

This CDR3 reads CASSQPSVGEQFF. The CDR3 DNA follows: TGTGCCAGCAGTCAACCATCGGTGGGCGAGCAGTTCTTC. The chain carries TRBV2 and TRBJ2-1; D ambiguous. The V end lost 5 bases, the J end lost 10 bases, and 15 bases lay between the germline ends. The V gene's germline CDR1 is SNHLY and CDR2 FYNNEI. This CDR3 comprises 13 residues. Full variable domain (outside the CDR3, taken from reference TRBV2 and TRBJ2-1): EPEVTQTPSHQVTQMGQEVILRCVPISNHLYFYWYRQILGQKVEFLVSFYNNEISEKSEIFDDQFSVERPDGSNFTLKIRSTKLEDSAMYFCASSQPSVGEQFFGPGTRLTVL.

CDR3 sequence (DNA): TGCGCCAGCAGCTTGATTACGACCGGACAGGGAGGGGAGACCCAGTACTTC. Translated: CASSLITTGQGGETQYF. The chain employs TRBV5-1 and TRBJ2-5, with D perhaps TRBD1 (8 bases). The germline gives CDR1 SGHRS, CDR2 YFSETQ. The V gene lost 1 base and the J gene lost 5 bases, with 21 bases spanning the gap. The CDR3 spans 17 residues.

The chain combines TRBV5-5 with TRBJ1-5; perhaps TRBD1 as D (6 bases). The V and J ends lost 0 bases and 5 bases respectively, with 9 bases between them. The CDR3 consists of 14 residues. Germline V CDR1 and CDR2: SGHKS, YYEKEE (reference sequence). This CDR3 reads CASSLDPGDQPQHF. Here the CDR3 DNA reads TGTGCCAGCAGCTTGGACCCAGGGGATCAGCCCCAGCATTTT.

The CDR3 region is CAWSTHSGRYEQYF. For the CDR3, the DNA is TGTGCCTGGAGTACCCACAGCGGGAGGTACGAGCAGTACTTC. V gene TRBV30 combines with J gene TRBJ2-7; 9 positions agree with TRBD2. CDR3 length: 14 residues. V lost 2 bases, J lost 4 bases, and 6 bases stayed unmatched. Germline CDR1 reads GTSNPN; CDR2 reads SVGIG (reference sequence).

The genes are TRBV6-5 and TRBJ2-5; 9 nucleotides line up with TRBD1. After removal of 0 bases from V and 5 bases from J, the junction contained 7 bases not matched to a gene. Germline loops: CDR1 MNHEY, CDR2 SVGAGI. There are 16 residues in the CDR3. The CDR3 DNA reads TGTGCCAGCAGTTACTCGATGTTGACAGGGGGGGAGACCCAGTACTTC. This translates into CASSYSMLTGGETQYF.

This chain uses TRBV15 with TRBJ1-1, with 7 positions matching TRBD1. CDR3 length: 17 amino acids. J gave up 0 bases and V 0 bases, and 7 bases lay outside the gene matches. Germline CDR1 reads LNHNV; CDR2 reads YYDKDF (reference sequence). CDR3 DNA: TGTGCCACCAGCAGAGAAACGGGACAGCCCTTGAACACTGAAGCTTTCTTT. Protein sequence: CATSRETGQPLNTEAFF. The variable domain in full, completed from reference TRBV15 and TRBJ1-1, reads DAMVIQNPRYQVTQFGKPVTLSCSQTLNHNVMYWYQQKSSQAPKLLFHYYDKDFNNEADTPDNFQSRRPNTSFCFLDIRSPGLGDTAMYLCATSRETGQPLNTEAFFGQGTRLTVV.

This clone was recorded once. At one end, the junction sequence differs from germline, possibly due to a read error. This rearrangement joins TRBV5-6 to TRBJ1-2, with a tentative D call TRBD1 (6 bases). Germline CDR1 and CDR2: SGHDT and YYEEEE. The CDR3 is 13 amino acids. CDR3 region: CASSRGQIYDYTF. As DNA, the CDR3 is TGTGCCAGCAGCCGCGGACAGATTTATGACTACACCTTC.

This clone has a handful of counts. The chain has TRBV15 and TRBJ2-4; possibly TRBD1 for D (6 bases). V was clipped by 1 base and J by 0 bases, with 16 bases between them. Germline CDR1 reads LNHNV; CDR2 reads YYDKDF (reference sequence). The CDR3 has 18 amino acids. CDR3 DNA: TGTGCCACCAGCAGAGTACCGGGACATCGATTAGCCAAAAACATTCAGTACTTC. This encodes CATSRVPGHRLAKNIQYF. The full variable domain, its missing parts supplied by reference TRBV15 and TRBJ2-4, is DAMVIQNPRYQVTQFGKPVTLSCSQTLNHNVMYWYQQKSSQAPKLLFHYYDKDFNNEADTPDNFQSRRPNTSFCFLDIRSPGLGDTAMYLCATSRVPGHRLAKNIQYFGAGTRLSVL.

This clone was detected a few times. The J gene is TRBJ1-3, the V gene TRBV9, with no clear D. The CDR3 loop spans 14 amino acids. Germline V gene lookup returns CDR1 SGDLS and CDR2 YYNGEE. V was trimmed by 2 bases and J by 3 bases, leaving 9 bases between them. This chain's CDR3 is CASSVAAFGNTIYF. DNA for the CDR3: TGTGCCAGCAGCGTGGCGGCTTTTGGAAACACCATATATTTT.

The CDR3 DNA sequence: TGCGCCAGCAGTGAACTGGCGGGGGAGACCTACAATGAGCAGTTCTTC. Translation gives CASSELAGETYNEQFF. The chain recombines TRBV10-2 with TRBJ2-1, with 7 nucleotides matching TRBD2. Germline lookup yields CDR1 WSHSY and CDR2 SAAADI. The CDR3 extends over 16 amino acids. The J segment lost 2 bases and the V segment lost 3 bases, leaving 7 bases of the junction unmatched.

J is TRBJ1-1 and V is TRBV6-1; D is perhaps TRBD1 (5 bases). This CDR3 contains 14 residues. Germline V gene lookup returns CDR1 MNHNS and CDR2 SASEGT. V lost 4 bases and J 1 base, leaving 10 bases between the germline ends. CDR3 region: CASSVQVGNTEAFF. CDR3 sequence (DNA): TGTGCCAGCAGTGTACAGGTCGGGAACACTGAAGCTTTCTTT.

As regards this clone: This sample includes further DNA sequences coding for the same CDR3. The V and J genes are TRBV4-2 and TRBJ2-2; no definite D call. CDR1 and CDR2 (germline): LGHNA, YNFKEQ. CDR3 length: 17 residues. V was shortened by 0 bases and J by 1 base, with 12 bases between the two germline ends. For the CDR3, the DNA is TGTGCCAGCAGCCAAGAGGAACTGACTTTGAACACCGGGGAGCTGTTTTTT. The encoded protein is CASSQEELTLNTGELFF.